Following are 9 T cell receptor beta chains from one sample sequenced in a study of T cells expressing NK-cell markers. Reprocessing the 5' RACE reads, TCRdb reports a single entry for every CDR3 protein and omits DNA. The data show a few hundred thousand distinct CDR3 sequences, and the top ten clones hold roughly 5.5%. The sequenced sample was blood T cells: a sorted CD56 or NKG2C T cell subset, CD4+ or CD8+ T cells, or bulk PBMC T cells (not recorded which). The receptors stem from a man between 18 and 69 years old in good health.

The gene calls are TRBV5-1 and TRBJ2-1. Germline V gene lookup returns CDR1 SGHRS and CDR2 YFSETQ. The CDR3 sequence is 14 residues long. The CDR3 region is CASSLTGLYNEQFF.

The genes are TRBV6-1 and TRBJ2-5; TCRdb reports TRBD1, a call that lacks DNA to check it against. CDR1 is MNHNS and CDR2 is SASEGT in the germline V gene. The CDR3 loop spans 16 amino acids. This CDR3 reads CASSRNRGRGRETQYF.

The chain carries TRBV12-3 or TRBV12-4 and TRBJ2-1; no DNA is available, so the TRBD2 call from TCRdb remains unchecked. This CDR3 is 13 amino acids long. Here the CDR3 reads CAIWTEGYNEQFF.

This sequence joins TRBV20-1 and TRBJ2-3; the TRBD1 assignment by TCRdb is unverifiable without DNA. The CDR3 extends over 15 amino acids. In germline, CDR1 is DFQATT, CDR2 SNEGSKA (reference sequence). The CDR3 loop is CSASIPQGVPDTQYF.

The chain couples TRBV20-1 to TRBJ1-6; TCRdb's D gene call, TRBD1, goes unchecked for lack of DNA. CDR1 DFQATT and CDR2 SNEGSKA come from the germline V gene (reference sequence). The CDR3 covers 14 residues. This CDR3 reads CSATRAGVNSPLHF.

This sequence joins TRBV5-1 and TRBJ2-1; checking the TCRdb D call of TRBD1 is not possible without DNA. This CDR3 has 16 residues. Germline V gene sequence: CDR1 SGHRS, CDR2 YFSETQ. The CDR3 is CASSPRTGAQNNEQFF.

This chain links TRBV30 with TRBJ1-2; TCRdb returns TRBD1, unconfirmable since there is no DNA. From germline, CDR1 is GTSNPN and CDR2 SVGIG (reference sequence). The CDR3 covers 15 residues. CDR3 region: CAWTFPGQGGYGYTF.

The chain is built from TRBV5-1 and TRBJ1-1; TCRdb calls TRBD1, which cannot be checked without DNA. Germline CDR1 and CDR2: SGHRS and YFSETQ. This CDR3 contains 16 residues. CDR3 in amino acids: CASSRGQGNMNTEAFF.

This sequence joins TRBV27 and TRBJ2-1; without DNA, the TCRdb call of TRBD1 cannot be checked. Germline V gives CDR1 MNHEY, CDR2 SMNVEV (reference sequence). CDR3 length: 15 residues. The CDR3 spells CASSLRGQPGGEQFF.